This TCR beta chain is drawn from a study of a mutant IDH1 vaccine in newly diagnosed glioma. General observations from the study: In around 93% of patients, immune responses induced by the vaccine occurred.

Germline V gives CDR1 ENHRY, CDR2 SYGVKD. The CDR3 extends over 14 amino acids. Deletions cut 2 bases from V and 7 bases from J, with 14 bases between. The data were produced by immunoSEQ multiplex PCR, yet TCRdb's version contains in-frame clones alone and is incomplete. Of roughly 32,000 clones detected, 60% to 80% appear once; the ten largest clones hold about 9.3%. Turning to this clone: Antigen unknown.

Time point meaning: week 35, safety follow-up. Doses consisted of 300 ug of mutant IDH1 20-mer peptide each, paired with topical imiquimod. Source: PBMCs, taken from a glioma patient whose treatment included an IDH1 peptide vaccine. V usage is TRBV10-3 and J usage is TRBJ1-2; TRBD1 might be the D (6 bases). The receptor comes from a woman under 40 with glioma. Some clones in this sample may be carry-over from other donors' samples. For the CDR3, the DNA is TGTGCCATCAGTGAGGTTGGGGGGCTTGTTGGCTACACCTTC. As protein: CAISEVGGLVGYTF.